This T cell receptor beta chain was recorded in a study of prognosis after radiotherapy for stage I lung cancer. About the study: The patients, all with stage I non-small cell lung cancer, were enrolled between April 2018 and January 2019. Notes on the study in general: In patients with versus without metastases, TRBV and TRBJ gene usage reportedly differed. Among expanded TCR clones, tumor specificity was not determined.

Two-round multiplex PCR amplified TCR beta CDR3 from genomic DNA. Gene-specific TRBV and TRBJ primers were used in PCR round one. TCRdb analysed the multiplex PCR reads with MiXCR anew, one entry per CDR3 protein. The sample includes roughly 15,000 distinct CDR3 sequences, 35% to 40% of them seen just once. Each of two time points yielded around 6 milliliters of peripheral venous blood. This clonotype came up many times. What it binds is unknown. Germline V lookup: CDR1 ENHRY, CDR2 SYGVKD. V lost 3 bases and J 6 bases, leaving 9 bases between the germline ends. CDR3 length equals 12 residues. This TCR was recovered from a donor over 45 with non-small cell lung cancer. The sample was PBMCs, taken before or after stereotactic body radiation therapy (not recorded which). J is TRBJ2-7 and V is TRBV10-3; D is unresolved. The CDR3 loop reads CAISDRRTEQYF. DNA for the CDR3: TGTGCCATCAGTGACCGCAGAACCGAGCAGTACTTC.